The clone carrying this TCR beta chain occurred many times. The target antigen is unknown. This sample is drawn from a study of CD8 T cells in ankylosing spondylitis. The study, taken as a whole, reports: Reports of some motif variants in reactive arthritis synovial fluid and blood predate this one. As reported, disease-linked clones showed significant enrichment in matched ankylosing spondylitis synovial fluid. Disease-associated clones were CD8+ and fairly uncommon in peripheral blood.

The germline V gene has CDR1 SGHRS and CDR2 YFSETQ. V lost 0 bases and J 2 bases, leaving 9 bases between the germline ends. The CDR3 contains 15 residues. Construction of TCR beta libraries was performed using quantitative 5'-RACE with molecular barcodes. From the 5' RACE reads, TCRdb called clonotypes with MiXCR, one entry per CDR3 protein. The repertoire holds more than 300,000 distinct CDR3 sequences, with more than 9% as singletons. The chain carries TRBV5-1 and TRBJ1-3; tentatively, D is TRBD1 (6 bases). Sequencing used blood, either unsorted or a sorted T cell fraction (not recorded which). The receptor was isolated from a female donor with ankylosing spondylitis or in good health (not recorded which). In DNA form, the CDR3 reads TGCGCCAGCAGCTTGGTGGGGACAACTGGAAACACCATATATTTT. It translates to CASSLVGTTGNTIYF.